The 10 T cell receptor beta chains below were found in one sample sequenced in a study of early stage breast cancer tumors. The table came from immunoSEQ multiplex PCR; TCRdb's copy has only in-frame clones and leaves some out. The sample lists approximately 39,000 clones; about 68% were seen once. Sequenced input: blood. The receptors originated from a person aged 55-75 years with breast cancer.

The CDR3 loop reads CASSGQGLNTEAFF. The CDR3 DNA reads TGTGCCAGCAGTGGGCAGGGACTGAACACTGAAGCTTTCTTT. This rearrangement joins TRBV2 to TRBJ1-1; perhaps TRBD1 as D (5 bases). The CDR3 extends over 14 amino acids. Germline CDR1 SNHLY, CDR2 FYNNEI. V was clipped by 4 bases and J by 0 bases, with 9 bases between them. Looking up the rest from reference TRBV2 and TRBJ1-1 gives the full variable domain: EPEVTQTPSHQVTQMGQEVILRCVPISNHLYFYWYRQILGQKVEFLVSFYNNEISEKSEIFDDQFSVERPDGSNFTLKIRSTKLEDSAMYFCASSGQGLNTEAFFGQGTRLTVV.

The rearrangement uses TRBV28 and TRBJ1-2; D gene uncertain. The CDR3 is 14 residues long. Trimming shortened V by 4 bases and J by 8 bases, and 17 bases separated the two germline ends. Germline loops: CDR1 MDHEN, CDR2 SYDVKM. The CDR3 region has the DNA TGTGCCAGCAGTTCAATCGGGATTATAGGCGGCTACACCTTC. It codes for CASSSIGIIGGYTF.

The V and J genes are TRBV18 and TRBJ2-7; D is undetermined. The germline V gene has CDR1 KGHSH and CDR2 LQKENI. V was trimmed by 1 base and J by 6 bases, leaving 7 bases between them. The CDR3 is made up of 12 amino acids. The CDR3 here is CASSPQESEQYF. CDR3 sequence (DNA): TGTGCCAGCTCACCACAGGAGTCCGAGCAGTACTTC.

CDR3 sequence reads: CAISEPRASPLHF. CDR3 nucleotides: TGTGCCATCAGTGAGCCCCGCGCTTCACCCCTCCACTTT. V is TRBV10-3 and J is TRBJ1-6; D is undetermined. CDR3 size: 13 residues. CDR1 and CDR2 from the germline V gene are ENHRY and SYGVKD. Between the trimmed V and J ends, which lost 2 bases and 9 bases, there was a span of 8 bases.

The J gene is TRBJ2-3, the V gene TRBV19; 8 bases fit TRBD1. V lost 6 bases and J lost 4; bases outside the gene matches: 15. CDR3 length: 17 residues. Germline values: CDR1 LNHDA, CDR2 SQIVND (reference sequence). The CDR3 region has the DNA TGTGCCAGTAGCCCCGTTGGCGGGACAGGCTCTTCAGATACGCAGTATTTT. Protein product: CASSPVGGTGSSDTQYF.

This chain uses TRBV18 with TRBJ2-7; the D is unclear. The V gene's germline CDR1 is KGHSH and CDR2 LQKENI. The V and J ends lost 6 bases and 3 bases respectively, with 12 bases between them. The length of the CDR3 is 13 residues. CDR3 in amino acids: CASSPAAYYEQYF. DNA of the CDR3: TGTGCCAGCTCTCCGGCGGCATACTACGAGCAGTACTTC.

This clone was detected once. The chain recombines TRBV10-3 with TRBJ2-7; D may be TRBD1 or TRBD2 (5 bases each). The ends were cut back, 0 bases at V and 9 bases at J, with 6 bases in the middle. Germline V gives CDR1 ENHRY, CDR2 SYGVKD. The CDR3 contains 11 residues. CDR3 residues: CAISESGTQYF. CDR3 nucleotide sequence: TGTGCCATCAGTGAGTCAGGGACGCAGTACTTC.

The V and J genes are TRBV7-9 and TRBJ1-1, with D possibly matching TRBD1 (5 bases). V lost 6 bases, J lost 0 bases, and 23 bases lay in between. This CDR3 has 18 residues. The germline V gene encodes CDR1 SEHNR and CDR2 FQNEAQ (reference sequence). This CDR3 reads CASSSRGDAGRVNTEAFF. The CDR3 bases are TGTGCCAGCAGTTCCCGAGGGGACGCAGGGAGGGTGAACACTGAAGCTTTCTTT.

This clone was seen just once. V gene TRBV6-4 combines with J gene TRBJ1-1; D gene ambiguous. V dropped 6 bases and J dropped 1 base, with 15 bases sitting between them. This CDR3 comprises 15 residues. The germline V gene has CDR1 MRHNA and CDR2 SNTAGT. The CDR3 nucleotides are TGTGCCAGCAGACCCGAGGGATGGGGGAACACTGAAGCTTTCTTT. The encoded protein is CASRPEGWGNTEAFF.

A few counts support this clone. Other DNA variants within this sample encode the same CDR3. V usage is TRBV5-1 and J usage is TRBJ2-1; D remains unclear. V lost 0 bases and J lost 0, with 7 bases in between. This CDR3 contains 15 residues. CDR1 is SGHRS and CDR2 is YFSETQ in the germline V gene. The CDR3 DNA follows: TGCGCCAGCAGCTTGGGCCAAAGCTCCTACAATGAGCAGTTCTTC. It specifies CASSLGQSSYNEQFF.